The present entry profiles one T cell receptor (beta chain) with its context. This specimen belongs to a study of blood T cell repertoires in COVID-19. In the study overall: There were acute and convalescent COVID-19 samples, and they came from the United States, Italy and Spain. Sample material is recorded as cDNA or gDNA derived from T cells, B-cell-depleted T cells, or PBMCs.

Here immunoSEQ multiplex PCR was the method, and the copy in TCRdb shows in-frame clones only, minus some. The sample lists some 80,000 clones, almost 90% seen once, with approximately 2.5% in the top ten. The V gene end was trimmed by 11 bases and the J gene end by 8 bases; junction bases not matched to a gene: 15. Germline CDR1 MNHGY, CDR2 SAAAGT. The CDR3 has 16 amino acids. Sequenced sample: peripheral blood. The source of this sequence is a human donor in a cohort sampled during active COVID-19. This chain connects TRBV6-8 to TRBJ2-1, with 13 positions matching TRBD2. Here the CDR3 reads CASRTQTSGGLDEQFF. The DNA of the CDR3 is TGTGCCTCGCGTACACAGACTAGCGGGGGGTTGGATGAGCAGTTCTTC.